This entry features one T cell receptor (beta chain) sequence. The data originate from a study of blood T cell repertoires in COVID-19. Across the study: Sites in the United States, Italy and Spain provided acute and convalescent COVID-19 samples.

Profiling relied on immunoSEQ multiplex PCR, and the TCRdb table lists in-frame clones only, not all of them. The data show about 25,000 clones, about 80% seen once. The receptor's source is a human donor in a cohort sampled during active COVID-19. Sequenced material: peripheral blood.

CDR3 residues: CSATGLYGYTF. DNA for the CDR3: TGCAGTGCTACAGGGCTCTATGGCTACACCTTC. The rearrangement links TRBV20-1 to TRBJ1-2, with D possibly matching TRBD1 (5 bases). V lost 4 bases and J lost 4, with 7 bases in between. Germline CDR1 and CDR2: DFQATT and SNEGSKA (reference sequence). The CDR3 runs to 11 residues.